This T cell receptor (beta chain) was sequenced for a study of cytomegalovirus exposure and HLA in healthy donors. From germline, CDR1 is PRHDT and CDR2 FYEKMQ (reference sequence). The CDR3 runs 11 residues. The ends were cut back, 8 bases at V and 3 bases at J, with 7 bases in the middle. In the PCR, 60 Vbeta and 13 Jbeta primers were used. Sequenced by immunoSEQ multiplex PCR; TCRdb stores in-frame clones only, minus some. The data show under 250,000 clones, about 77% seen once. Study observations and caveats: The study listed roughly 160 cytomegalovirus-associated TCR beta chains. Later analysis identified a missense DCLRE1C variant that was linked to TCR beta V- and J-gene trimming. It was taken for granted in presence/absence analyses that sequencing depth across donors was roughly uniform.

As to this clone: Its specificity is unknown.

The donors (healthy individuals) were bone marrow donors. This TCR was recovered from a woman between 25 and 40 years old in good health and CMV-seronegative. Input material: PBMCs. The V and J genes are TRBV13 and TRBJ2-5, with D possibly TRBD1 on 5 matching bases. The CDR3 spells CASQGEETQYF. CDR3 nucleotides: TGTGCCAGCCAGGGCGAAGAGACCCAGTACTTC. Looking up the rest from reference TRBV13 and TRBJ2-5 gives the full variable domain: AAGVIQSPRHLIKEKRETATLKCYPIPRHDTVYWYQQGPGQDPQFLISFYEKMQSDKGSIPDRFSAQQFSDYHSELNMSSLELGDSALYFCASQGEETQYFGPGTRLLVL.